This T cell receptor (beta chain) was observed in a study of blood T cell repertoires in COVID-19. Looking at the study overall: The origin of the acute and convalescent COVID-19 samples was the United States, Italy and Spain. The analysed material was cDNA or gDNA that came from T cells, B-cell-depleted T cells, or PBMCs.

Data came from immunoSEQ multiplex PCR; TCRdb stores just in-frame clones and leaves some out. Among under 300,000 clones listed, roughly 91% were seen once. Germline lookup yields CDR1 DFQATT and CDR2 SNEGSKA (reference sequence). This CDR3 has 11 amino acids. The ends were cut back, 1 base at V and 8 bases at J, with 6 bases in the middle. All enrollees were roughly 18 to 95 years old and from roughly 22 US areas. The study assigned cohorts using participant-reported clinical history. The TCR comes from a woman in her sixties or seventies in a cohort exposed to, infected with or recovered from COVID-19 (not recorded which). The J gene is TRBJ2-1, the V gene TRBV20-1; D gene ambiguous. The sample was PBMCs or T cells enriched from blood (not recorded which). The CDR3 DNA follows: TGCAGTGCTAGAGTGGTAGATGAGCAGTTCTTC. It specifies CSARVVDEQFF.